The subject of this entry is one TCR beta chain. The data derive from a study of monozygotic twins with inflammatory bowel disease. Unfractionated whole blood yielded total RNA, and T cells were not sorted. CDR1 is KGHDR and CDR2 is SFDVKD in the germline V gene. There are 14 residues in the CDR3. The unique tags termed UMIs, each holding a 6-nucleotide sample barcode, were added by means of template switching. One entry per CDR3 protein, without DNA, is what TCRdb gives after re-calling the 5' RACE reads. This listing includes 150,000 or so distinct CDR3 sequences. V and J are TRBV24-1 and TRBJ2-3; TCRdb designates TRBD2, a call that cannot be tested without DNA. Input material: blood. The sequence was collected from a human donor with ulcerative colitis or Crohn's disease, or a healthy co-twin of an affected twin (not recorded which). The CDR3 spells CATSVSGGADTQYF.